This entry lists 19 T cell receptor beta chains sequenced from one sample in a study of blood T cell repertoires in COVID-19. TCRdb's table, derived via immunoSEQ multiplex PCR, lists solely in-frame clones and lacks some. The sample gives hundreds of thousands of clones, 75% to 85% of which show up once; nearly 7.5% is in the top ten. What was sequenced was PBMCs or T cells enriched from blood (not recorded which). Source of these receptors: a middle-aged woman with acute COVID-19.

V is TRBV28 and J is TRBJ2-2; 9 nucleotides line up with TRBD1. V was pared by 5 bases and J by 6 bases, with 10 bases of the junction left unmatched. The CDR3 loop spans 16 amino acids. Germline V CDR1 and CDR2: MDHEN, SYDVKM. The CDR3 loop is CASSTSGTGRPGELFF. The CDR3 nucleotides are TGTGCCAGCAGTACTTCCGGGACAGGGAGGCCCGGGGAGCTGTTTTTT.

The V and J genes are TRBV6-5 and TRBJ2-1; 7 bases match TRBD2. V was pared by 8 bases and J by 9 bases, with 7 bases of the junction left unmatched. CDR3 length: 12 residues. Germline assignment: CDR1 MNHEY and CDR2 SVGAGI. CDR3 sequence (DNA): TGTGCCAGCCGGGAGGTATTGGGTGAGCAGTTCTTC. This translates into CASREVLGEQFF.

The J gene is TRBJ2-3, the V gene TRBV11-2; a weak D match, TRBD2 (7 bases). Germline V gene lookup returns CDR1 SGHAT and CDR2 FQNNGV. CDR3 length: 14 amino acids. V gave up 6 bases and J gave up 9 bases, with 19 bases separating them. The CDR3 here is CASRAAAGAHTQYF. The CDR3 region has the DNA TGTGCCAGCAGGGCTGCCGCGGGGGCACACACGCAGTATTTT.

This chain connects TRBV7-2 to TRBJ1-2; 9 bases fit TRBD1. The CDR3 loop spans 15 amino acids. V shed 2 bases and J 5 bases; nucleotides not matched to a gene: 6. Germline CDR1 SGHTA, CDR2 FQGNSA. CDR3 bases: TGTGCCAGCAGCTTATACTCGGACAGGGGTTATGGCTACACCTTC. This encodes CASSLYSDRGYGYTF.

This clone was recorded a few times. This sequence joins TRBV7-9 and TRBJ1-4; 7 nucleotides line up with TRBD1. With V trimmed by 4 bases and J by 4 bases, 6 bases remained unmatched. Germline CDR1 SEHNR, CDR2 FQNEAQ (reference sequence). This CDR3 is 15 amino acids long. DNA of the CDR3: TGTGCCAGCAGCTCTACAGGGGTCTTTAATGAAAAACTGTTTTTT. Translation: CASSSTGVFNEKLFF.

A note on this clone: Different DNA sequences within this sample yield the same CDR3. V and J are TRBV27 and TRBJ1-2; TRBD1 matches 7 bases. CDR3 length equals 12 residues. V trimming: 4 bases; J trimming: 8 bases; junction bases outside the gene matches: 4. Per the germline V gene, CDR1 is MNHEY and CDR2 is SMNVEV (reference sequence). The chain's CDR3 is CASSSTGLGYTF. The DNA for the CDR3 is TGTGCCAGCAGTTCGACAGGGCTAGGCTACACCTTC.

Here the CDR3 reads CASSLGGNRGRPDTGELFF. DNA for the CDR3: TGTGCCAGCAGCTTGGGGGGGAACAGGGGGCGCCCGGACACCGGGGAGCTGTTTTTT. The gene calls are TRBV5-4 and TRBJ2-2; 9 nucleotides agree with TRBD1. Germline CDR1 and CDR2: SGHNT and YYREEE (reference sequence). The CDR3 length is 19 residues. V was pared by 0 bases and J by 3 bases, with 12 bases of the junction left unmatched.

This rearrangement joins TRBV19 to TRBJ1-1, with D tentatively TRBD1 (5 bases). Germline-derived CDR1 and CDR2 are LNHDA and SQIVND (reference sequence). The CDR3 has 13 residues. V was pared by 5 bases and J by 1 base, with 8 bases between. In nucleotides, the CDR3 is TGTGCCAGTAGTGCTCAGGGGAACACTGAAGCTTTCTTT. Its translation: CASSAQGNTEAFF.

This sequence joins TRBV6-5 and TRBJ1-1; TRBD1 is a possible D gene (6 bases). This CDR3 region has 13 residues. The germline gives CDR1 MNHEY, CDR2 SVGAGI. The V end was cut by 9 bases, the J end by 4 bases, with 15 bases between. CDR3 residues: CASRRGRGTEAFF. CDR3 bases: TGTGCCAGTCGAAGGGGCAGGGGCACTGAAGCTTTCTTT.

There are a few counts of this clone. The chain is built from TRBV5-4 and TRBJ1-4, with 7 bases that match TRBD1. Per germline, CDR1 SGHNT and CDR2 YYREEE (reference sequence). The CDR3 has 13 amino acids. V lost 0 bases, J lost 7 bases, and 0 bases stayed unmatched. The CDR3: CASSLAGGEKLFF. The CDR3 DNA reads TGTGCCAGCAGCTTGGCAGGGGGTGAAAAACTGTTTTTT.

This chain connects TRBV9 to TRBJ2-7; tentatively, D is TRBD2 (5 bases). Trimming removed 0 bases from V and 1 base from J, with 11 bases in between. The CDR3 extends over 15 amino acids. CDR1 and CDR2 (germline): SGDLS, YYNGEE. In nucleotides, the CDR3 is TGTGCCAGCAGCGTAGATCCTCGGAGGTCCTACGAGCAGTACTTC. Encoded protein: CASSVDPRRSYEQYF.

The J gene is TRBJ1-3, the V gene TRBV28; D ambiguous. The CDR3 consists of 16 residues. Trimming took 6 bases from V and 2 from J, leaving 17 bases between them. Germline-derived CDR1 and CDR2 are MDHEN and SYDVKM. In DNA, the CDR3 is TGTGCCAGCAGGACCCTAGCCGGCACCCCTGGAAACACCATATATTTT. Protein sequence: CASRTLAGTPGNTIYF.

This chain joins TRBV30 and TRBJ1-6; tentatively, D is TRBD1 (6 bases). With 0 bases removed from V and 0 bases from J, the gap between germline ends came to 15 bases. CDR3 size: 18 residues. Germline-derived CDR1 and CDR2 are GTSNPN and SVGIG (reference sequence). The CDR3 loop is CAWSVRGRGHSYNSPLHF. The CDR3 coding sequence is TGTGCCTGGAGTGTTAGGGGCAGGGGCCACTCCTATAATTCACCCCTCCACTTT.

The chain couples TRBV30 to TRBJ1-5; a possible D gene is TRBD1 (5 bases). Germline V gene sequence: CDR1 GTSNPN, CDR2 SVGIG (reference sequence). The CDR3 runs to 13 residues. Trimming removed 2 bases from V and 7 bases from J, with 12 bases in between. The CDR3 bases are TGTGCCTGGAGTCGGCAGGGAAAACAGCCCCAGCATTTT. Translation gives CAWSRQGKQPQHF.

This rearrangement joins TRBV30 to TRBJ1-5, with 9 nucleotides matching TRBD1. Germline values: CDR1 GTSNPN, CDR2 SVGIG (reference sequence). The CDR3 totals 15 residues. V shed 3 bases and J 3 bases; nucleotides not matched to a gene: 6. CDR3 loop: CAWSTGTGNNQPQHF. In DNA form, the CDR3 reads TGTGCCTGGAGCACCGGGACAGGGAACAATCAGCCCCAGCATTTT.

This clone came up once. This chain joins TRBV7-8 and TRBJ2-1; D remains unclear. Germline V gene data show CDR1 as SGHVS and CDR2 as FQNEAQ. This CDR3 spans 14 amino acids. V lost 5 bases and J lost 6, with 14 bases in between. This chain's CDR3 is CASSPQQVGNEQFF. The DNA of the CDR3 is TGTGCCAGCAGCCCACAGCAGGTCGGCAATGAGCAGTTCTTC.

This clone appeared a single time. The V and J genes are TRBV19 and TRBJ2-7; 10 nucleotides match TRBD1. The CDR3 runs to 14 residues. With 4 bases clipped from V and 2 bases from J, the junction kept 2 bases outside the gene matches. The germline V gene encodes CDR1 LNHDA and CDR2 SQIVND (reference sequence). CDR3 sequence: CASSSGQGAYEQYF. CDR3 nucleotides: TGTGCCAGTAGTAGCGGACAGGGGGCCTACGAGCAGTACTTC. Full variable domain (outside the CDR3, taken from reference TRBV19 and TRBJ2-7): DGGITQSPKYLFRKEGQNVTLSCEQNLNHDAMYWYRQDPGQGLRLIYYSQIVNDFQKGDIAEGYSVSREKKESFPLTVTSAQKNPTAFYLCASSSGQGAYEQYFGPGTRLTVT.

The V call is TRBV5-1, the J call TRBJ2-7; maybe TRBD1 (5 bases). The CDR3 has 14 amino acids. CDR1 SGHRS and CDR2 YFSETQ come from the germline V gene. The germline V and J ends were trimmed by 0 bases and 2 bases, with 9 bases remaining between them. CDR3 in DNA: TGCGCCAGCAGCTTGGATCCAGGGACCTACGAGCAGTACTTC. Translation: CASSLDPGTYEQYF. Together with reference TRBV5-1 and TRBJ2-7, the CDR3 gives the full variable domain: KAGVTQTPRYLIKTRGQQVTLSCSPISGHRSVSWYQQTPGQGLQFLFEYFSETQRNKGNFPGRFSGRQFSNSRSEMNVSTLELGDSALYLCASSLDPGTYEQYFGPGTRLTVT.

V and J are TRBV6-5 and TRBJ2-3, with 8 bases fitting TRBD1. This CDR3 is 15 amino acids long. The germline V gene has CDR1 MNHEY and CDR2 SVGAGI. Trimming cost V 6 bases and J 3 bases; bases outside gene matches: 8. CDR3 sequence: CASRQTGEETDTQYF. The CDR3 region has the DNA TGTGCCAGCAGGCAGACAGGGGAGGAAACAGATACGCAGTATTTT.